Listed below are T cell receptor beta chains from one sample, sequenced in a study of blood T cells in healthy people across ages. TCRdb recomputed calls from the 5' RACE reads with MiXCR, one row per CDR3 protein. The sample includes around 2 million distinct CDR3 sequences, roughly 43% of them seen just once. Source material: blood. These receptors all stem from a human donor in good health. The CDR3 runs from the conserved cysteine through the conserved F or W. Rows may omit the clone size; those that give it use once, few, many or a size class.

CDR3 length: 15; V gene: TRBV11-2; clone size: -; J gene: TRBJ2-4; CDR3 protein: CASSFYSGGRDIQYF
CDR3 length: 13; V gene: TRBV3-1; clone size: few; J gene: TRBJ1-1; CDR3 protein: CASSQEANTEAFF
CDR3 length: 14; V gene: TRBV5-1; clone size: -; J gene: TRBJ2-7; CDR3 protein: CASSDRDPPGEQYF
CDR3 length: 14; V gene: TRBV9; clone size: -; J gene: TRBJ1-5; CDR3 protein: CASSVASQGQPQHF
CDR3 length: 13; V gene: TRBV2; clone size: -; J gene: TRBJ1-2; CDR3 protein: CVSIPTHQGGYTF
CDR3 length: 14; V gene: TRBV7-3; clone size: many; J gene: TRBJ2-7; CDR3 protein: CASSYRGGDYEQYF
CDR3 length: 14; V gene: TRBV4-3; clone size: few; J gene: TRBJ1-1; CDR3 protein: CASSQRDRNTEAFF
CDR3 length: 16; V gene: TRBV21-1; clone size: -; J gene: TRBJ2-5; CDR3 protein: CASSKKKGQAQETQYF
CDR3 length: 12; V gene: TRBV6-5; clone size: many; J gene: TRBJ2-7; CDR3 protein: CASSGGSYEQYF
CDR3 length: 18; V gene: TRBV11-3; clone size: -; J gene: TRBJ2-3; CDR3 protein: CASSPGTSGTPSTDTQYF
CDR3 length: 12; V gene: TRBV29-1; clone size: few; J gene: TRBJ2-3; CDR3 protein: CSVGRGSGTQYF
CDR3 length: 15; V gene: TRBV7-9; clone size: many; J gene: TRBJ2-6; CDR3 protein: CASSFGTSGANVLTF
CDR3 length: 16; V gene: TRBV3-1; clone size: -; J gene: TRBJ1-4; CDR3 protein: CTSSQDGEATNEKLFF
CDR3 length: 16; V gene: TRBV10-3; clone size: -; J gene: TRBJ1-5; CDR3 protein: CTISESGGRDYQPQHF
CDR3 length: 14; V gene: TRBV12-3/TRBV12-4; clone size: few; J gene: TRBJ2-7; CDR3 protein: CASSSDSTYYEQYF
CDR3 length: 16; V gene: TRBV28; clone size: -; J gene: TRBJ2-3; CDR3 protein: CASSPLRGGAPDTQYF